This TCR beta chain was recorded in a study of glioma-infiltrating T cells after dendritic cell vaccination. Whole-study findings and limits: Complete blood and tumor specimen sets were limited to few patients.

Only patients with spare fresh-frozen tumor and over two years of follow-up were included. Isocitrate dehydrogenase mutation was absent in all glioblastoma patients. The immunoSEQ assay amplified TCRB CDR3 from up to roughly 2 ug DNA. The assay was immunoSEQ multiplex PCR, and TCRdb's table has in-frame clones only and misses some. The table lists 95,000 or so clones, more than 70% of them singletons. Details on this clone: The antigen is unknown.

This CDR3 is 13 amino acids long. Germline V gene lookup returns CDR1 MNHEY and CDR2 SMNVEV (reference sequence). V lost 7 bases and J 8 bases, leaving 17 bases between the germline ends. The TCR comes from a human donor with glioblastoma. The rearrangement joins TRBV27 to TRBJ1-2; D is perhaps TRBD1 (5 bases). The source material was blood, sampled before dendritic cell vaccination. The CDR3 loop reads CASKVVQGGGYTF. CDR3 nucleotides: TGTGCCAGCAAGGTTGTGCAGGGCGGAGGCTACACCTTC.